The rows below give T cell receptor beta chains drawn from one sample of a study of blood T cell repertoires in COVID-19. Produced via immunoSEQ multiplex PCR; TCRdb's table is partial and in-frame only. The sample carries some 54,000 clones, 83% recorded once. The specimen was peripheral blood. All receptors come from a woman aged 60-75 years with acute or convalescent COVID-19. The CDR3 runs from the conserved cysteine through the conserved F or W. Each record gives: V gene, J gene, D gene, clone size, CDR3 protein, CDR3 DNA. The D gene is left open where the match is weak. Some rows mark clone size as missing; the rest say once, few, many or name a class of expanded clone.

>TRBV25-1|TRBJ2-1|TRBD2|-
CASSDPSGGLSYNEQFF
TGTGCCAGCAGTGATCCAAGCGGGGGTCTCTCCTACAATGAGCAGTTCTTC
>TRBV30|TRBJ2-3|-|-
CAWRDLTSTDTQYF
TGTGCCTGGCGGGACTTGACTAGCACAGATACGCAGTATTTT
>TRBV29-1|TRBJ1-1|TRBD1|once
CSVFTGELEAFF
TGCAGCGTTTTTACAGGGGAGTTGGAAGCTTTCTTT
>TRBV29-1|TRBJ1-5|-|-
CSVAGLAGQPQHF
TGCAGCGTTGCGGGGTTAGCAGGTCAGCCCCAGCATTTT
>TRBV29-1|TRBJ1-2|TRBD1|-
CSVEVGTGAGGYTF
TGCAGCGTTGAAGTAGGGACAGGGGCAGGGGGCTACACCTTC
>TRBV19|TRBJ1-5|TRBD1|once
CASSYDRAVGNQPQHF
TGTGCCAGTAGTTACGACAGGGCTGTTGGCAATCAGCCCCAGCATTTT
>TRBV27|TRBJ2-7|-|-
CASSPRPSSYEQYF
TGTGCCAGCAGCCCGAGGCCCAGCTCCTACGAGCAGTACTTC
>TRBV18|TRBJ2-7|TRBD1|once
CASSPEGQGAKQYF
TGTGCCAGCTCACCAGAGGGACAGGGGGCCAAGCAGTACTTC
>TRBV11-2|TRBJ1-3|TRBD1|-
CASSLYRGTGNTIYF
TGTGCCAGCAGCTTGTACAGGGGGACTGGAAACACCATATATTTT
>TRBV11-3|TRBJ2-1|-|-
CASSLSGPHNEQFF
TGTGCCAGCAGCTTAAGTGGGCCCCACAATGAGCAGTTCTTC
>TRBV29-1|TRBJ1-4|-|-
CSVEGAEKLFF
TGCAGCGTTGAAGGAGCTGAAAAACTGTTTTTT
>TRBV7-2|TRBJ1-6|-|-
CASSLVGGSPLHF
TGTGCCAGCAGCTTAGTCGGGGGTTCACCCCTCCACTTT
>TRBV6-1|TRBJ2-3|-|-
CASSEYIGVSTDTQYF
TGTGCCAGCAGTGAGTACATCGGGGTGAGCACAGATACGCAGTATTTT
>TRBV6-6|TRBJ1-2|-|-
CASTSRDGYTF
TGTGCCAGCACCTCGAGGGATGGCTACACCTTC
>TRBV30|TRBJ1-2|TRBD1|-
CAWAGQGATGYGYTF
TGTGCCTGGGCGGGACAGGGGGCTACAGGATATGGCTACACCTTC
>TRBV5-1|TRBJ2-7|-|-
CASRIAVSSYEQYF
TGCGCCAGCAGGATAGCGGTCAGCTCCTACGAGCAGTACTTC
>TRBV12-3/TRBV12-4|TRBJ1-2|TRBD1|-
CASSFRTGGYTF
TGTGCCAGCAGTTTCAGGACAGGGGGCTACACCTTC
>TRBV5-1|TRBJ2-5|TRBD2|once
CASSASGRRETQYF
TGCGCCAGCAGCGCTAGCGGGAGGCGGGAGACCCAGTACTTC
>TRBV30|TRBJ2-2|TRBD2|-
CAWSAQTSGWSGELFF
TGTGCCTGGAGTGCACAAACTAGCGGGTGGTCCGGGGAGCTGTTTTTT
>TRBV19|TRBJ1-5|TRBD1|-
CASVRDSSFNQPQHF
TGTGCCAGTGTTAGGGACAGCTCTTTCAATCAGCCCCAGCATTTT
>TRBV7-9|TRBJ2-7|TRBD2|-
CASSPWAGADEQYF
TGTGCCAGCAGCCCTTGGGCGGGAGCAGACGAGCAGTACTTC
>TRBV6-2/TRBV6-3|TRBJ2-1|-|-
CASSYRSGGRRPDEQFF
TGTGCCAGCAGTTACCGAAGCGGAGGCAGGAGGCCGGATGAGCAGTTCTTC
>TRBV3-1/TRBV3-2|TRBJ1-1|-|-
CASSQEGGDKNTEAFF
TGTGCCAGCAGCCAAGAAGGGGGGGACAAGAACACTGAAGCTTTCTTT
>TRBV29-1|TRBJ2-7|TRBD1|-
CSASPTGGEQYF
TGCAGCGCTTCCCCGACAGGGGGCGAGCAGTACTTC
>TRBV6-1|TRBJ1-2|TRBD1|-
CASSERTGGQRYYGYTF
TGTGCCAGCAGTGAACGGACCGGGGGACAGAGATACTATGGCTACACCTTC
>TRBV7-3|TRBJ2-2|TRBD2|-
CASSSSGTGELFF
TGTGCCAGCAGCTCTAGCGGGACCGGGGAGCTGTTTTTT
>TRBV28|TRBJ1-1|-|-
CASIPGEPNTEAFF
TGTGCCAGCATCCCTGGGGAGCCAAACACTGAAGCTTTCTTT
>TRBV18|TRBJ2-7|-|-
CASSGPLSSYEQYF
TGTGCCAGCTCAGGTCCCTTGAGCTCCTACGAGCAGTACTTC
>TRBV7-2|TRBJ1-2|-|-
CASSLVRGSHNYGYTF
TGTGCCAGCAGCTTAGTACGAGGGTCCCATAACTATGGCTACACCTTC
>TRBV11-2|TRBJ2-3|-|-
CASSLSPGDTQYF
TGTGCCAGCAGCTTATCCCCGGGGGATACGCAGTATTTT
>TRBV9|TRBJ2-1|-|-
CASSSQNEQFF
TGTGCCAGCAGCTCCCAGAATGAGCAGTTCTTC
>TRBV28|TRBJ1-2|-|-
CASKKGMVRGYTF
TGTGCCAGCAAGAAGGGGATGGTACGTGGCTACACCTTC
>TRBV27|TRBJ1-5|-|-
CASSLSGAQPQHF
TGTGCCAGCAGTTTATCGGGGGCTCAGCCCCAGCATTTT
>TRBV29-1|TRBJ1-4|-|-
CSVYPGLPGEKLFF
TGCAGCGTCTATCCGGGACTCCCGGGTGAAAAACTGTTTTTT
>TRBV5-1|TRBJ2-7|TRBD1|few
CASSSPDRGHEQYF
TGCGCCAGCAGCTCCCCCGACAGGGGTCACGAGCAGTACTTC
>TRBV5-5|TRBJ2-5|TRBD1|-
CASSSDRAGETQYF
TGTGCCAGCAGCTCGGACAGGGCGGGAGAGACCCAGTACTTC